The 7 T cell receptor beta chains given below trace back to one sample, sequenced in a study of blood T cell repertoires in COVID-19 (dated by TCRdb to the early 2020s). Library creation used the immunoSEQ multiplex PCR assay. TCRdb took over this immuneACCESS table, retaining in-frame rearrangements with V and J assigned. Such tables are incomplete; in checked studies, under half of the missing clones stem from an unresolved V gene, and the remainder is unexplained. The sample has some 340,000 clones on record, 85% of them singletons. The top ten hold roughly 3.4% of the sample. Sequenced input: peripheral blood. The receptors derive from a woman younger than 30 with acute or convalescent COVID-19.

The rearrangement links TRBV25-1 to TRBJ1-2; D remains unclear. V was trimmed by 3 bases and J by 3 bases, leaving 8 bases between them. The CDR3 contains 13 residues. In germline, CDR1 is MGHDK, CDR2 SYGVNS. CDR3 in amino acids: CASSDHRDYGYTF. The CDR3, as DNA: TGTGCCAGCAGTGATCATCGGGACTATGGCTACACCTTC.

The rearrangement uses TRBV24-1 and TRBJ2-2; 7 bases line up with TRBD1. CDR1 is KGHDR, CDR2 SFDVKD, per germline. V dropped 10 bases and J dropped 4; count of bases not matched to a gene: 8. The CDR3 runs to 14 residues. The CDR3 loop is CATHEGAPTGELFF. CDR3 nucleotide sequence: TGTGCCACTCACGAGGGGGCGCCCACCGGGGAGCTGTTTTTT.

The rearrangement links TRBV6-1 to TRBJ1-1, with 11 bases matching TRBD1. The J segment lost 11 bases and the V segment lost 3 bases, leaving 14 bases of the junction unmatched. Germline CDR1 reads MNHNS; CDR2 reads SASEGT. The CDR3 length is 16 residues. The CDR3 here is CASSEPDRGRGLGAFF. In nucleotides, the CDR3 is TGTGCCAGCAGTGAGCCGGACAGGGGGCGCGGGCTCGGGGCTTTCTTT.

The chain combines TRBV18 with TRBJ2-7; the D gene is possibly TRBD1 (5 bases). The CDR3 runs to 12 residues. Germline V gives CDR1 KGHSH, CDR2 LQKENI. With 6 bases removed from V and 5 bases from J, the gap between germline ends came to 11 bases. The CDR3 nucleotides are TGTGCCAGCTCCCCTGACAGTCACGAGCAGTACTTC. This encodes CASSPDSHEQYF. Supplemented by reference TRBV18 and TRBJ2-7, the full variable domain reads NAGVMQNPRHLVRRRGQEARLRCSPMKGHSHVYWYRQLPEEGLKFMVYLQKENIIDESGMPKERFSAEFPKEGPSILRIQQVVRGDSAAYFCASSPDSHEQYFGPGTRLTVT.

This clone occurred a few times. The rearrangement uses TRBV3-1 (or the pseudogene TRBV3-2) and TRBJ1-2; 9 bases are a match to TRBD1. CDR3 length: 15 amino acids. V lost 1 base, J lost 4 bases, and 4 bases stayed unmatched. Germline V lookup: CDR1 LGHDT, CDR2 YNNKEL (reference sequence). The CDR3 spells CASSQVGTGPYGYTF. As DNA, the CDR3 is TGTGCCAGCAGCCAAGTTGGGACAGGGCCCTATGGCTACACCTTC.

The chain joins TRBV5-1 to TRBJ2-6; the match to TRBD1 covers 9 bases. There are 18 residues in the CDR3. The junction had 4 bases not matched to a gene; V was cut back by 0 bases and J by 0 bases. The germline CDR1 and CDR2 sequences are SGHRS and YFSETQ. CDR3 protein: CASSLVGQGTSGANVLTF. For the CDR3, the DNA is TGCGCCAGCAGCTTGGTGGGACAGGGAACCTCTGGGGCCAACGTCCTGACTTTC.

The chain is built from TRBV19 and TRBJ1-2; D perhaps matches TRBD1 (5 bases). V lost 5 bases and J lost 4, with 11 bases in between. The CDR3 runs to 13 residues. Germline assignment: CDR1 LNHDA and CDR2 SQIVND (reference sequence). The CDR3 spells CASSPTGLYGYTF. The CDR3 DNA sequence: TGTGCCAGTAGTCCTACGGGACTCTATGGCTACACCTTC.